The 32 T cell receptor beta chains listed next were all sequenced from one sample in a study of siplizumab effects on memory and regulatory T cells. TCRdb's copy holds only in-frame clones and misses some; the assay was immunoSEQ multiplex PCR. This table has 110,000 or so clones, 85% to 95% appearing once. Source material: non-Treg CD4+ T cells sorted from blood. These TCRs come from a human donor in good health.

This chain links TRBV21-1 with TRBJ1-5. TRBV21-1 is annotated as a pseudogene. The CDR3 is made up of 14 amino acids. The DNA of the CDR3 is TGTGCCAGCCCTACTTCCGGGAGCAATCAGCCCCAGCATTTT. It translates to CASPTSGSNQPQHF.

The CDR3 DNA sequence: TGCGCCAGCAGCTTGGACTCCCTCGGGCCCTACGAGCAGTACTTC. It specifies CASSLDSLGPYEQYF. This sequence joins TRBV5-1 and TRBJ2-5; no clear D gene. With the DNA end fitting TRBJ2-7 better, the J assignment may be wrong. The germline V gene encodes CDR1 SGHRS and CDR2 YFSETQ. This CDR3 spans 15 amino acids.

The chain is built from TRBV6-5 and TRBJ2-3; D is possibly TRBD1 (7 bases). Trimming left V 0 bases short and J 8 bases short, with 12 bases between. CDR1 is MNHEY, CDR2 SVGAGI, per germline. There are 14 residues in the CDR3. This CDR3 is CASSYSPQGGTQYF. The CDR3 DNA follows: TGTGCCAGCAGTTACTCCCCTCAGGGGGGTACGCAGTATTTT.

V gene TRBV27 combines with J gene TRBJ1-1; the D is unclear. V was shortened by 3 bases and J by 1 base, with 12 bases between the two germline ends. Germline CDR1 and CDR2: MNHEY and SMNVEV (reference sequence). The CDR3 length is 15 residues. This CDR3 is CASSFYQAGNTEAFF. The CDR3 nucleotides are TGTGCCAGCAGTTTCTACCAGGCCGGGAACACTGAAGCTTTCTTT.

V usage is TRBV4-1 and J usage is TRBJ2-5, with D hard to call. V lost 4 bases and J lost 2, with 11 bases in between. Germline CDR1 MGHRA, CDR2 YSYEKL. The CDR3 length is 14 residues. The CDR3 reads CASSPQAPQETQYF. CDR3 bases: TGCGCCAGCAGCCCCCAGGCCCCGCAAGAGACCCAGTACTTC.

V usage is TRBV5-1 and J usage is TRBJ1-1; 9 positions match TRBD1. This CDR3 region has 14 residues. V lost 1 base to trimming and J lost 5 bases; unmatched junction nucleotides: 3. CDR1 SGHRS and CDR2 YFSETQ come from the germline V gene. CDR3 sequence reads: CASSLTGGWTEAFF. As DNA, the CDR3 is TGCGCCAGCAGCTTGACAGGGGGCTGGACTGAAGCTTTCTTT. The whole variable domain, remainder taken from reference TRBV5-1 and TRBJ1-1, is KAGVTQTPRYLIKTRGQQVTLSCSPISGHRSVSWYQQTPGQGLQFLFEYFSETQRNKGNFPGRFSGRQFSNSRSEMNVSTLELGDSALYLCASSLTGGWTEAFFGQGTRLTVV.

The CDR3 reads CASSEFPYGYTF. For the CDR3, the DNA is TGTGCCAGCAGTGAATTCCCCTATGGCTACACCTTC. The gene calls are TRBV25-1 and TRBJ1-2; D gene unclear. The CDR3 totals 12 residues. Trimming shortened V by 1 base and J by 4 bases, and 4 bases separated the two germline ends. CDR1 is MGHDK and CDR2 is SYGVNS in the germline V gene.

This sequence joins TRBV4-1 and TRBJ1-1; 7 bases are a match to TRBD1. This CDR3 comprises 16 residues. CDR1 MGHRA and CDR2 YSYEKL come from the germline V gene. V trimming: 4 bases; J trimming: 6 bases; junction bases outside the gene matches: 14. CDR3: CASSLFYGRGLAEAFF. The CDR3 bases are TGCGCCAGCAGCCTTTTTTATGGGAGGGGGCTCGCTGAAGCTTTCTTT.

CDR3 in DNA: TGTGCCAGCAGTTACTCGAACAGCGGGGGGGAGGATACGCAGTATTTT. Protein: CASSYSNSGGEDTQYF. The chain couples TRBV6-6 to TRBJ2-3, with 10 bases fitting TRBD2. The germline V gene has CDR1 MNHNY and CDR2 SVGAGI (reference sequence). The V and J ends lost 0 bases and 6 bases, in that order; junction bases with no gene match: 6. The CDR3 covers 16 residues.

The gene calls are TRBV6-1 and TRBJ2-2; 7 positions match TRBD2. J lost 4 bases, V lost 6 bases, and 8 bases had no gene match. CDR1 and CDR2 from the germline V gene are MNHNS and SASEGT. This CDR3 has 15 amino acids. CDR3 residues: CASRPPSGLTGELFF. Here the CDR3 DNA reads TGTGCCAGCAGACCCCCTAGCGGACTCACCGGGGAGCTGTTTTTT.

The rearrangement joins TRBV7-2 to TRBJ2-2, with D perhaps TRBD2 (5 bases). V gave up 2 bases and J gave up 1 base, with 11 bases separating them. The CDR3 length is 16 residues. Germline CDR1 reads SGHTA; CDR2 reads FQGNSA. The CDR3 nucleotides read TGTGCCAGCAGCTTAATGAGCGGTCTGAACACCGGGGAGCTGTTTTTT. Protein sequence: CASSLMSGLNTGELFF.

This chain joins TRBV15 and TRBJ2-3, with unresolved D. Per germline, CDR1 LNHNV and CDR2 YYDKDF (reference sequence). V gave up 1 base and J gave up 3 bases, with 5 bases separating them. This CDR3 has 13 amino acids. This CDR3 reads CATSRGFTDTQYF. The DNA for the CDR3 is TGTGCCACCAGCAGAGGTTTTACAGATACGCAGTATTTT.

The rearrangement joins TRBV4-1 to TRBJ1-1; 7 bases match TRBD1. The CDR3 has 15 residues. The germline CDR1 and CDR2 sequences are MGHRA and YSYEKL. Trimming removed 2 bases from V and 1 base from J; junction bases left unmatched: 4. CDR3 coding DNA: TGCGCCAGCAGCCAACCCAGGGGGGCGAACACTGAAGCTTTCTTT. The encoded protein is CASSQPRGANTEAFF.

The chain combines TRBV25-1 with TRBJ2-1; 10 bases line up with TRBD2. The CDR3 is 14 residues long. The V and J ends lost 7 bases and 6 bases, in that order; junction bases with no gene match: 6. CDR1 is MGHDK and CDR2 is SYGVNS in the germline V gene. The CDR3 nucleotides are TGTGCCAGCATGAGCGGGGGGGCCGGCAATGAGCAGTTCTTC. Its translation: CASMSGGAGNEQFF.

This clone turned up a few times. The chain links TRBV10-2 to TRBJ1-4; no firm D call. Germline V lookup: CDR1 WSHSY, CDR2 SAAADI. The CDR3 is 15 residues long. Trimming pared 3 bases from V and 7 bases from J, leaving 15 bases between. The CDR3 reads CASSEGDTSSEKLFF. The CDR3 DNA is TGCGCCAGCAGTGAAGGTGACACTAGTAGTGAAAAACTGTTTTTT.

The rearrangement links TRBV7-6 to TRBJ1-6; D not certain. With 1 base removed from V and 7 bases from J, the gap between germline ends came to 5 bases. The CDR3 totals 13 residues. Germline V gene data show CDR1 as SGHVS and CDR2 as FNYEAQ. The CDR3 loop reads CASSLESNSPLHF. CDR3 bases: TGTGCCAGCAGCTTAGAATCAAATTCACCCCTCCACTTT.

The V and J genes are TRBV5-5 and TRBJ2-5; D is perhaps TRBD1 (6 bases). The V end was cut by 4 bases, the J end by 1 base, with 14 bases between. This CDR3 region has 15 residues. Germline V lookup: CDR1 SGHKS, CDR2 YYEKEE (reference sequence). The CDR3 region has the DNA TGTGCCAGCAGCCGGTTGGGGGCAGGCCAAGAGACCCAGTACTTC. Translated: CASSRLGAGQETQYF.

The genes are TRBV5-6 and TRBJ2-2; 7 bases line up with TRBD2. V gave up 3 bases and J gave up 2 bases; unmatched junction bases: 10. Germline V gene sequence: CDR1 SGHDT, CDR2 YYEEEE. This CDR3 has 17 amino acids. The CDR3: CASSWGGSYLNTGELFF. The CDR3 DNA reads as TGTGCCAGCAGCTGGGGGGGTTCCTACCTCAACACCGGGGAGCTGTTTTTT.

The V call is TRBV11-2, the J call TRBJ1-1; D not resolved. This CDR3 region has 14 residues. CDR1 is SGHAT and CDR2 is FQNNGV in the germline V gene. V was clipped by 1 base and J by 4 bases, with 10 bases between them. CDR3 in DNA: TGTGCCAGCAGCTTAGGACGGCCGGGCACTGAAGCTTTCTTT. It yields the protein CASSLGRPGTEAFF.

The chain couples TRBV15 to TRBJ2-7; perhaps TRBD2 as D (6 bases). This CDR3 region has 14 residues. In germline, CDR1 is LNHNV, CDR2 YYDKDF (reference sequence). The germline V and J ends were trimmed by 0 bases and 3 bases, with 9 bases remaining between them. DNA for the CDR3: TGTGCCACCAGCAGAGAGGAGGGTCTCTACGAGCAGTACTTC. Translated: CATSREEGLYEQYF. The full variable domain, in which reference TRBV15 and TRBJ2-7 provide the parts outside the CDR3, is DAMVIQNPRYQVTQFGKPVTLSCSQTLNHNVMYWYQQKSSQAPKLLFHYYDKDFNNEADTPDNFQSRRPNTSFCFLDIRSPGLGDTAMYLCATSREEGLYEQYFGPGTRLTVT.

Only one count was recorded for this clone. J is TRBJ1-2 and V is TRBV19; 9 nucleotides line up with TRBD1. J lost 7 bases, V lost 5 bases, and 2 bases had no gene match. There are 12 residues in the CDR3. CDR1 and CDR2 (germline): LNHDA, SQIVND (reference sequence). Here the CDR3 DNA reads TGTGCCAGTAGTCCGACAGGGGGTGGCTACACCTTC. Encoded protein: CASSPTGGGYTF.

The genes are TRBV2 and TRBJ2-1, with D unresolved. The CDR3 consists of 11 residues. V gave up 6 bases and J gave up 9 bases, with 9 bases separating them. The V gene's germline CDR1 is SNHLY and CDR2 FYNNEI. CDR3 region: CASRELGEQFF. The CDR3 region has the DNA TGTGCCAGCAGAGAGTTGGGTGAGCAGTTCTTC.

This sequence joins TRBV11-3 and TRBJ2-7; maybe TRBD1 (6 bases). V dropped 3 bases and J dropped 3 bases, with 12 bases sitting between them. This CDR3 comprises 14 residues. CDR1 is SGHNT, CDR2 YENEEA, per germline. The CDR3 nucleotides are TGTGCCAGCAGCTTGGGGGCTGGCCGCTACGAGCAGTACTTC. Amino acids: CASSLGAGRYEQYF. Complete variable domain (other parts from reference TRBV11-3 and TRBJ2-7): EAGVVQSPRYKIIEKKQPVAFWCNPISGHNTLYWYLQNLGQGPELLIRYENEEAVDDSQLPKDRFSAERLKGVDSTLKIQPAELGDSAVYLCASSLGAGRYEQYFGPGTRLTVT.

This chain connects TRBV14 to TRBJ1-5; TRBD1 matches at 8 bases. There are 17 residues in the CDR3. Germline-derived CDR1 and CDR2 are SGHDN and FVKESK. V was clipped by 9 bases and J by 2 bases; unmatched bases: 15. The CDR3: CARTQTPPGQGNQPQHF. CDR3 DNA sequence: TGTGCCAGGACGCAAACTCCCCCGGGACAGGGCAATCAGCCCCAGCATTTT.

CDR3 residues: CASSSGQTGAQYF. The CDR3 nucleotides read TGTGCCAGCAGCTCGGGACAGACTGGAGCTCAGTACTTC. This chain joins TRBV7-9 and TRBJ2-5, with 7 bases matching TRBD1. After removal of 4 bases from V and 11 bases from J, the junction contained 10 bases not matched to a gene. Germline V gene lookup returns CDR1 SEHNR and CDR2 FQNEAQ (reference sequence). CDR3 length: 13 amino acids.

The chain carries TRBV5-8 and TRBJ2-3; TRBD2 matches at 11 bases. V dropped 5 bases and J dropped 10; count of bases not matched to a gene: 18. Germline lookup yields CDR1 SGHTS and CDR2 YDEGEE. The CDR3 has 17 residues. The CDR3 bases are TGTGCCAGCAGTTCGAACCCGGGACTAGCGGATAGAGAGGCGCAGTATTTT. Its translation: CASSSNPGLADREAQYF. The full variable domain, in which reference TRBV5-8 and TRBJ2-3 provide the parts outside the CDR3, is EAGVTQSPTHLIKTRGQQATLRCSPISGHTSVYWYQQALGLGLQFLLWYDEGEERNRGNFPPRFSGRQFPNYSSELNVNALELEDSALYLCASSSNPGLADREAQYFGPGTRLTVL.

This chain uses TRBV5-6 with TRBJ2-1; 8 nucleotides align to TRBD1. V gave up 4 bases and J gave up 5 bases; unmatched junction bases: 5. The CDR3 consists of 14 residues. Germline CDR1 SGHDT, CDR2 YYEEEE. CDR3 DNA sequence: TGTGCCAGCAGCCCGAGGACAGGGAACAATGAGCAGTTCTTC. Its protein product is CASSPRTGNNEQFF.

V usage is TRBV5-1 and J usage is TRBJ2-5; either TRBD1 or TRBD2 may supply D (5 bases each). The germline V gene encodes CDR1 SGHRS and CDR2 YFSETQ. There are 16 residues in the CDR3. Trimming shortened V by 0 bases and J by 5 bases, and 17 bases separated the two germline ends. The CDR3 bases are TGCGCCAGCAGCTTGGCGTTAGGGACCATAGTTGAGACCCAGTACTTC. It specifies CASSLALGTIVETQYF.

The V gene is TRBV6-5, the J gene TRBJ2-1; 9 nucleotides agree with TRBD1. Trimming cost V 2 bases and J 7 bases; bases outside gene matches: 9. This CDR3 has 16 amino acids. Germline-derived CDR1 and CDR2 are MNHEY and SVGAGI. The CDR3 nucleotides are TGTGCCAGCAGTTACCAGACAGGGGGTCTTTTGAATGAGCAGTTCTTC. This sequence encodes CASSYQTGGLLNEQFF.

The chain recombines TRBV28 with TRBJ1-1; 9 bases fit TRBD1. J lost 1 base, V lost 6 bases, and 15 bases had no gene match. The CDR3 length is 18 residues. From germline, CDR1 is MDHEN and CDR2 SYDVKM. The CDR3 DNA reads as TGTGCCAGCAGGTTTATACAGGGGGCCAACCCCGAGAACACTGAAGCTTTCTTT. It encodes CASRFIQGANPENTEAFF.

V gene TRBV15 combines with J gene TRBJ1-1, with D possibly TRBD1 on 6 matching bases. The germline V gene has CDR1 LNHNV and CDR2 YYDKDF (reference sequence). The CDR3 extends over 16 amino acids. Trimming removed 5 bases at V and 0 bases at J, with 16 bases between. CDR3 sequence (DNA): TGTGCCACCAGCCCAGCGGGGGGGCGGGTGAACACTGAAGCTTTCTTT. The encoded protein is CATSPAGGRVNTEAFF.

The chain recombines TRBV28 with TRBJ2-7; 7 nucleotides match TRBD1. Germline CDR1 and CDR2: MDHEN and SYDVKM. This CDR3 contains 14 residues. Losses at the gene ends were 6 bases for V and 1 base for J; bases not matched to a gene: 6. This CDR3 is CASSLTGMSYEQYF. CDR3 DNA sequence: TGTGCCAGCAGCCTGACAGGGATGTCCTACGAGCAGTACTTC.